What follows are 29 T cell receptor beta chains derived from one specimen sequenced in a study of shared clonotypes between healthy human individuals. TCRdb keeps only in-frame clones here, not all; method: immunoSEQ multiplex PCR. The table lists 2 million to 2.5 million clones, over 85% of them singletons. Specimen: naive CD4+ T cells sorted from blood. Subset in this sample: CD45RA+ positively selected. The receptors shown here come from a man younger than 35 in good health.

The chain combines TRBV28 with TRBJ1-5; D is unclear. This CDR3 contains 13 residues. The germline CDR1 and CDR2 sequences are MDHEN and SYDVKM. Trimming cost V 3 bases and J 9 bases, with 12 bases left between them. The CDR3: CASSLLWGAPQHF. In DNA, the CDR3 is TGTGCCAGCAGTTTGCTTTGGGGTGCGCCCCAGCATTTT.

CDR3 coding DNA: TGTGCCATCGGACAGGGTAATTCACCCCTCCACTTT. Protein sequence: CAIGQGNSPLHF. The genes are TRBV10-3 and TRBJ1-6; 8 nucleotides match TRBD1. Germline-derived CDR1 and CDR2 are ENHRY and SYGVKD. The CDR3 spans 12 residues. J gave up 6 bases and V 8 bases, and 0 bases lay outside the gene matches.

V is TRBV6-6 and J is TRBJ1-2; tentatively, D is TRBD1 (5 bases). This CDR3 is built from 13 residues. From germline, CDR1 is MNHNY and CDR2 SVGAGI (reference sequence). The V end was cut by 6 bases, the J end by 8 bases, with 16 bases between. The CDR3 region is CASSTGPTGGYTF. CDR3 DNA: TGTGCCAGCAGCACTGGCCCCACAGGAGGCTACACCTTC.

V gene TRBV7-9 combines with J gene TRBJ1-6, with D perhaps matching TRBD1 (5 bases). The germline V gene has CDR1 SEHNR and CDR2 FQNEAQ (reference sequence). CDR3 length: 16 residues. Trimming pared 10 bases from V and 3 bases from J, leaving 19 bases between. The CDR3 nucleotides are TGTGCCATCGACCCGGGACGAACTAGCTATAATTCACCCCTCCACTTT. Protein sequence: CAIDPGRTSYNSPLHF.

This clone was counted a single time. J is TRBJ2-3 and V is TRBV6-5; D call uncertain. V was cut by 6 bases and J by 2 bases, with 15 bases left in between. This CDR3 has 15 amino acids. Germline loops: CDR1 MNHEY, CDR2 SVGAGI. The CDR3 region is CASSPIGAATDTQYF. The CDR3 nucleotides read TGTGCCAGCAGCCCGATAGGAGCCGCCACAGATACGCAGTATTTT.

CDR3 region: CASSYMWETQYF. In nucleotides, the CDR3 is TGTGCCAGCAGTTACATGTGGGAGACCCAGTACTTC. The J gene is TRBJ2-5, the V gene TRBV6-6; D is uncertain. With 2 bases removed from V and 5 bases from J, the gap between germline ends came to 6 bases. CDR3 length: 12 amino acids. Germline V lookup: CDR1 MNHNY, CDR2 SVGAGI (reference sequence).

The chain links TRBV30 to TRBJ2-1, with D perhaps matching TRBD2 (6 bases). The V end was cut by 2 bases, the J end by 6 bases, with 14 bases between. The CDR3 runs to 14 residues. Germline loops: CDR1 GTSNPN, CDR2 SVGIG (reference sequence). The CDR3 is CAWSLGGFLNEQFF. In DNA, the CDR3 is TGTGCCTGGAGTTTGGGGGGTTTTCTCAATGAGCAGTTCTTC.

Worth noting for this clone: Compared with germline, one end of the junction differs, possibly owing to a read error. The V and J genes are TRBV10-3 and TRBJ1-5; D is undetermined. Germline CDR1 ENHRY, CDR2 SYGVKD. The CDR3 extends over 13 amino acids. The CDR3 DNA reads TGTGCCACCAGTTGGACGGCCGTGTCGCCCCAGCATTTT. It yields the protein CATSWTAVSPQHF.

The chain's CDR3 is CAISDGINTGELFF. The CDR3 region has the DNA TGTGCCATCTCGGACGGAATTAACACCGGGGAGCTGTTTTTT. The rearrangement joins TRBV6-6 to TRBJ2-2; no clear D gene. The V end was cut by 10 bases, the J end by 2 bases, with 14 bases between. The germline CDR1 and CDR2 sequences are MNHNY and SVGAGI (reference sequence). The CDR3 totals 14 residues.

The chain uses TRBV5-8 and TRBJ1-5; TRBD1 is a possible D gene (5 bases). CDR3 length: 16 residues. V was pared by 0 bases and J by 2 bases, with 12 bases between. Germline V lookup: CDR1 SGHTS, CDR2 YDEGEE. This chain's CDR3 is CASSLGVQGGNQPQHF. As DNA, the CDR3 is TGTGCCAGCAGCTTGGGGGTGCAGGGCGGCAATCAGCCCCAGCATTTT.

J is TRBJ1-2 and V is TRBV28, with D uncertain. Germline CDR1 is MDHEN and CDR2 is SYDVKM. The CDR3 consists of 14 residues. V dropped 5 bases and J dropped 2 bases, with 12 bases sitting between them. The CDR3 sequence is CASSTWTENYGYTF. The CDR3 DNA reads as TGTGCCAGCAGTACCTGGACGGAGAACTATGGCTACACCTTC.

This clone occurred once. This chain uses TRBV10-3 with TRBJ2-5, with TRBD1 matching over 11 bases. V gave up 8 bases and J gave up 5 bases; unmatched junction bases: 7. Germline V gene data show CDR1 as ENHRY and CDR2 as SYGVKD. The CDR3 has 14 amino acids. CDR3 coding DNA: TGTGCCATCGGACAGGGGGCCGGGCCTGAGACCCAGTACTTC. Translated: CAIGQGAGPETQYF.

The V gene is TRBV30, the J gene TRBJ1-3; D not resolved. V lost 0 bases and J 0 bases, leaving 6 bases between the germline ends. There are 14 residues in the CDR3. CDR1 and CDR2 from the germline V gene are GTSNPN and SVGIG (reference sequence). CDR3 protein: CAWSVLGSGNTIYF. CDR3 sequence (DNA): TGTGCCTGGAGTGTATTAGGCTCTGGAAACACCATATATTTT.

V is TRBV19 and J is TRBJ1-4, with 9 bases identical to TRBD1. CDR1 LNHDA and CDR2 SQIVND come from the germline V gene (reference sequence). V lost 4 bases, J lost 7 bases, and 10 bases stayed unmatched. The CDR3 has 16 residues. CDR3 DNA: TGTGCCAGTAGTAGAACTTCCGGGACAGGGAGTGAAAAACTGTTTTTT. Translation gives CASSRTSGTGSEKLFF.

The rearrangement joins TRBV9 to TRBJ1-3; D is uncertain. Germline CDR1 is SGDLS and CDR2 is YYNGEE. The CDR3 length is 15 residues. Trimming removed 3 bases from V and 0 bases from J, with 10 bases in between. Here the CDR3 reads CASSADTHSGNTIYF. The CDR3 bases are TGTGCCAGCAGCGCCGACACTCACTCTGGAAACACCATATATTTT.

A note on this clone: The sample carries other DNA sequences with the same CDR3. V gene TRBV7-9 combines with J gene TRBJ1-5; D remains unclear. This CDR3 has 12 amino acids. The V end was cut by 5 bases, the J end by 4 bases, with 6 bases between. Germline loops: CDR1 SEHNR, CDR2 FQNEAQ (reference sequence). As DNA, the CDR3 is TGTGCCAGCAGCCTCCAGAATCAGCCCCAGCATTTT. It is translated as CASSLQNQPQHF.

The rearrangement joins TRBV10-1 to TRBJ2-7; possible D gene TRBD2, 6 bases. The CDR3 is made up of 15 amino acids. V was clipped by 2 bases and J by 6 bases, with 17 bases between them. Germline V gene lookup returns CDR1 WNHNN and CDR2 SYGVQD (reference sequence). CDR3 nucleotide sequence: TGCGCCAGCAGTGAGGCTACACCGGGGGTCGGCGAGCAGTACTTC. It yields the protein CASSEATPGVGEQYF.

The chain joins TRBV28 to TRBJ1-4, with 12 bases that match TRBD1. The CDR3 extends over 18 amino acids. Trimming took 4 bases from V and 3 from J; bases not matched to a gene: 9. Germline V gene lookup returns CDR1 MDHEN and CDR2 SYDVKM. The CDR3 reads CASSSLGQGAPANEKLFF. Here the CDR3 DNA reads TGTGCCAGCAGTTCCCTGGGACAGGGGGCTCCCGCTAATGAAAAACTGTTTTTT.

V and J are TRBV9 and TRBJ1-3, with D hard to call. V was clipped by 3 bases and J by 0 bases, with 13 bases between them. Looked up from germline, CDR1 is SGDLS and CDR2 is YYNGEE. CDR3 size: 16 residues. DNA of the CDR3: TGTGCCAGCAGCGCCCCGGTAGCAAGCTCTGGAAACACCATATATTTT. The encoded protein is CASSAPVASSGNTIYF.

This sequence joins TRBV6-5 and TRBJ2-7; D uncertain. CDR3 length: 12 residues. V lost 5 bases and J 2 bases, leaving 7 bases between the germline ends. Germline CDR1 MNHEY, CDR2 SVGAGI. The CDR3 DNA sequence: TGTGCCAGCAGTCAGGTCCCCTACGAGCAGTACTTC. Translating gives CASSQVPYEQYF.

This chain joins TRBV5-1 and TRBJ1-2; 8 bases match TRBD1. The CDR3 sequence is 15 residues long. Germline V gene lookup returns CDR1 SGHRS and CDR2 YFSETQ. V shed 4 bases and J 5 bases; nucleotides not matched to a gene: 10. Here the CDR3 reads CASSGGQGQEYGYTF. The CDR3 DNA reads as TGCGCCAGCAGCGGCGGACAGGGTCAGGAATATGGCTACACCTTC.

The chain carries TRBV5-1 and TRBJ2-7; no reliable D call. Trimming cost V 0 bases and J 6 bases, with 13 bases left between them. Germline lookup yields CDR1 SGHRS and CDR2 YFSETQ. This CDR3 comprises 14 residues. The CDR3 sequence is CASSLVSGLGEQYF. The CDR3 DNA reads as TGCGCCAGCAGCTTGGTCTCAGGCCTGGGCGAGCAGTACTTC. The full variable domain, its missing parts supplied by reference TRBV5-1 and TRBJ2-7, is KAGVTQTPRYLIKTRGQQVTLSCSPISGHRSVSWYQQTPGQGLQFLFEYFSETQRNKGNFPGRFSGRQFSNSRSEMNVSTLELGDSALYLCASSLVSGLGEQYFGPGTRLTVT.

The V and J genes are TRBV5-1 and TRBJ1-6; D is possibly TRBD1 (5 bases). V dropped 2 bases and J dropped 7 bases, with 13 bases sitting between them. This CDR3 has 15 residues. Germline V gives CDR1 SGHRS, CDR2 YFSETQ. In DNA form, the CDR3 reads TGCGCCAGCAGCTTCAATGAGGGGTTGAATTCACCCCTCCACTTT. This translates into CASSFNEGLNSPLHF.

The V gene is TRBV2, the J gene TRBJ2-7, with TRBD2 identical over 10 bases. J lost 5 bases, V lost 6 bases, and 13 bases had no gene match. Germline V gives CDR1 SNHLY, CDR2 FYNNEI. The CDR3 is made up of 16 amino acids. The CDR3 is CASRRETSGFGDEQYF. For the CDR3, the DNA is TGTGCCAGCAGGAGGGAGACTAGCGGGTTCGGGGACGAGCAGTACTTC.

J is TRBJ2-5 and V is TRBV12-5, with 9 bases lining up with TRBD1. The germline gives CDR1 LGHNT, CDR2 FRNRAP. J was trimmed by 2 bases and V by 1 base; bases with no gene match: 2. The CDR3 is 15 amino acids. The DNA for the CDR3 is TGTGCTAGTGGTTTGGGAGACAGGGGGCAAGAGACCCAGTACTTC. It codes for CASGLGDRGQETQYF. The complete variable domain, with remaining parts taken from reference TRBV12-5 and TRBJ2-5, reads DARVTQTPRHKVTEMGQEVTMRCQPILGHNTVFWYRQTMMQGLELLAYFRNRAPLDDSGMPKDRFSAEMPDATLATLKIQPSEPRDSAVYFCASGLGDRGQETQYFGPGTRLLVL.

The rearrangement uses TRBV19 and TRBJ1-4; perhaps TRBD1 as D (5 bases). With 1 base removed from V and 8 bases from J, the gap between germline ends came to 8 bases. The CDR3 has 13 residues. CDR1 is LNHDA and CDR2 is SQIVND in the germline V gene (reference sequence). The CDR3 reads CASSIVGAEKLFF. CDR3 nucleotides: TGTGCCAGTAGTATAGTTGGGGCGGAAAAACTGTTTTTT.

This sequence joins TRBV25-1 and TRBJ2-2, with TRBD2 as a possible D gene (6 bases). The CDR3 loop spans 13 amino acids. V lost 8 bases to trimming and J lost 2 bases, with 9 bases between them. Germline CDR1 is MGHDK and CDR2 is SYGVNS. The CDR3 region is CASRLVNTGELFF. CDR3 nucleotide sequence: TGTGCCAGCCGACTAGTCAACACCGGGGAGCTGTTTTTT. Drawing the rest from reference TRBV25-1 and TRBJ2-2, the complete variable domain is EADIYQTPRYLVIGTGKKITLECSQTMGHDKMYWYQQDPGMELHLIHYSYGVNSTEKGDLSSESTVSRIRTEHFPLTLESARPSHTSQYLCASRLVNTGELFFGEGSRLTVL.

The chain is built from TRBV12-5 and TRBJ1-2; D might be TRBD1 (6 bases). Germline V lookup: CDR1 LGHNT, CDR2 FRNRAP. This CDR3 region has 11 residues. The V and J ends lost 2 bases and 11 bases respectively, with 9 bases between them. The CDR3 DNA reads TGTGCTAGTGGTTTGTCCCAGGGGTACACCTTC. Amino acid sequence: CASGLSQGYTF.

The chain is built from TRBV18 and TRBJ2-7, with D uncertain. CDR1 KGHSH and CDR2 LQKENI come from the germline V gene. CDR3 length equals 14 residues. The V end lost 0 bases, the J end lost 3 bases, and 9 bases lay between the germline ends. The CDR3 region has the DNA TGTGCCAGCTCACCACCGGTAGAATACTACGAGCAGTACTTC. Its translation is CASSPPVEYYEQYF.